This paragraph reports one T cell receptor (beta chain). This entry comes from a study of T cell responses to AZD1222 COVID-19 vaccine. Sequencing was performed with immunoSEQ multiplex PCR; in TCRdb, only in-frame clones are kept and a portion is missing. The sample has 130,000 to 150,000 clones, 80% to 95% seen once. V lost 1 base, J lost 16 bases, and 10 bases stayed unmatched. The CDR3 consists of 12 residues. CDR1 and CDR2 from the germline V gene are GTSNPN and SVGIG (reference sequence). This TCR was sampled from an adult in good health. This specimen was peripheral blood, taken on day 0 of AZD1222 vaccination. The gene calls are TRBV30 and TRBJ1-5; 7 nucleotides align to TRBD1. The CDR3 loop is CAWSASRDSLHF. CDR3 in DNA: TGTGCCTGGAGTGCGTCCCGGGACAGTCTCCATTTT.